Below are 27 T cell receptor beta chains sequenced from a single sample in a study of blood T cells in healthy people across ages. PCR was performed a second time for roughly 6 to 12 cycles using a sample-barcoded 5' primer and a J-beta primer mix. Via MiXCR, TCRdb re-called the 5' RACE reads, giving one row per CDR3 protein. There are about 760,000 distinct CDR3 sequences in the sample; about 25% occur only once, and more than 8.5% lies in the top ten. This same sample was also taken into another study, of T cells of mothers and their children.

The sample comprised blood. These receptors came from a boy aged 5 to 17 in good health.

Points on this clonotype: Sequence at one end of the junction differs from germline and may be a read error. V and J are TRBV29-1 and TRBJ1-1, with 8 positions matching TRBD1. Germline V CDR1 and CDR2: SQVTM, ANQGSEA. The CDR3 sequence is 13 residues long. In DNA form, the CDR3 reads TGCAACGTTGCCACAGGGGGGAACACTGAAGCTTTCTTT. It specifies CNVATGGNTEAFF.

A few counts support this clonotype. The chain combines TRBV29-1 with TRBJ2-2; D may be TRBD2 (6 bases). CDR1 and CDR2 (germline): SQVTM, ANQGSEA. This CDR3 spans 13 amino acids. Deletions cut 4 bases from V and 6 bases from J, with 12 bases between. This chain's CDR3 is CSVGPGGAGELFF. The CDR3 bases are TGCAGCGTTGGGCCCGGCGGGGCCGGGGAGCTGTTTTTT.

This clonotype has only a few counts. As DNA, the CDR3 is TGTGCCAGCAGTCTTAGTTGGGGGCAGTACGAGCAGTACTTC. It codes for CASSLSWGQYEQYF. This rearrangement joins TRBV9 to TRBJ2-5, with a tentative D call TRBD1 (6 bases). The better agreement between TRBJ2-7 and the DNA end casts doubt on the J call. The germline V gene encodes CDR1 SGDLS and CDR2 YYNGEE. CDR3 length: 14 amino acids.

The chain employs TRBV5-1 and TRBJ2-6; D unclear. The germline V gene has CDR1 SGHRS and CDR2 YFSETQ. Trimming took 6 bases from V and 0 from J, leaving 13 bases between them. This CDR3 is built from 16 residues. CDR3 DNA: TGCGCCAGCAAGGACCAGGTATACTCTGGGGCCAACGTCCTGACTTTC. It yields the protein CASKDQVYSGANVLTF. Drawing the rest from reference TRBV5-1 and TRBJ2-6, the complete variable domain is KAGVTQTPRYLIKTRGQQVTLSCSPISGHRSVSWYQQTPGQGLQFLFEYFSETQRNKGNFPGRFSGRQFSNSRSEMNVSTLELGDSALYLCASKDQVYSGANVLTFGAGSRLTVL.

This clonotype was seen only a few times. The chain employs TRBV6-6 and TRBJ1-6; maybe TRBD1 (5 bases). There are 14 residues in the CDR3. The germline V and J ends were trimmed by 0 bases and 8 bases, with 8 bases remaining between them. The germline V gene encodes CDR1 MNHNY and CDR2 SVGAGI (reference sequence). For the CDR3, the DNA is TGTGCCAGCAGTTACTCGGTGGGGGATTCACCCCTCCACTTT. It yields the protein CASSYSVGDSPLHF.

In regard to this clonotype: The conserved phenylalanine or tryptophan normally closing the CDR3 is absent here, so this likely arose from a read error. The V gene is TRBV7-3, the J gene TRBJ2-7, with 9 bases lining up with TRBD2. With V trimmed by 2 bases and J by 3 bases, 2 bases remained unmatched. This CDR3 is built from 14 residues. In germline, CDR1 is SGHTA, CDR2 FQGTGA. The CDR3 protein is CASSLLAGSYEQYL. In DNA form, the CDR3 reads TGTGCCAGCAGCTTACTAGCGGGGAGCTACGAGCAGTACTTA.

A few counts support this clonotype. V gene TRBV5-1 combines with J gene TRBJ1-1; the D gene is possibly TRBD1 (6 bases). Germline V CDR1 and CDR2: SGHRS, YFSETQ. The V gene lost 0 bases and the J gene lost 7 bases, with 10 bases spanning the gap. The length of the CDR3 is 13 residues. CDR3 coding DNA: TGCGCCAGCAGCTTGGCCCCGGACAGTGAAGCTTTCTTT. It encodes CASSLAPDSEAFF.

This clonotype was seen a few times. The chain has TRBV20-1 and TRBJ2-5, with TRBD1 identical over 10 bases. V shed 5 bases and J 1 base; nucleotides not matched to a gene: 4. Germline V gene sequence: CDR1 DFQATT, CDR2 SNEGSKA (reference sequence). The CDR3 is 14 amino acids. Written as DNA, the CDR3 is TGCAGTGCTGTAAGACAGGGGGCCCAAGAGACCCAGTACTTC. Protein product: CSAVRQGAQETQYF.

V gene TRBV4-3 combines with J gene TRBJ1-1; 8 positions match TRBD1. V gave up 6 bases and J gave up 3 bases; unmatched junction bases: 9. Germline loops: CDR1 LGHNA, CDR2 YSLEER. CDR3 length: 15 amino acids. The CDR3 sequence is CASRKDRALYTEAFF. In DNA, the CDR3 is TGCGCCAGCAGAAAGGACAGGGCCTTGTACACTGAAGCTTTCTTT.

Details on this clonotype: Being one base from a much bigger clone, this may be a read error. The chain links TRBV3-1 to TRBJ2-7; D remains ambiguous. The germline V gene encodes CDR1 LGHDT and CDR2 YNNKEL (reference sequence). V was trimmed by 0 bases and J by 4 bases, leaving 4 bases between them. The CDR3 runs to 12 residues. CDR3 DNA sequence: TGTGCCAGCAGCCAAGATTGGTACGAGCAGTACTTC. Translated, it gives CASSQDWYEQYF.

This clonotype was seen at least ten times. V gene TRBV7-2 combines with J gene TRBJ2-7, with 8 positions matching TRBD1. This CDR3 is built from 15 residues. Germline V gives CDR1 SGHTA, CDR2 FQGNSA. V dropped 4 bases and J dropped 2; count of bases not matched to a gene: 7. CDR3 DNA: TGTGCCAGCAGCTCCCGGGACAGGTTTCCCTACGAGCAGTACTTC. It specifies CASSSRDRFPYEQYF.

This clonotype occurred a few times. The gene calls are TRBV6-2 or TRBV6-3 and TRBJ2-7; D remains ambiguous. Trimming pared 2 bases from V and 5 bases from J, leaving 7 bases between. The CDR3 is made up of 12 amino acids. Germline V gives CDR1 MNHEY, CDR2 SVGEGT. The CDR3 nucleotides are TGTGCCAGCAGTTACGCTAGAGACGAGCAGTACTTC. It specifies CASSYARDEQYF.

The rearrangement uses TRBV27 and TRBJ1-2; TRBD1 might be the D (6 bases). Germline CDR1 MNHEY, CDR2 SMNVEV (reference sequence). The V and J ends lost 5 bases and 8 bases respectively, with 15 bases between them. This CDR3 region has 13 residues. CDR3 protein: CASSPSAGAGYTF. Written as DNA, the CDR3 is TGTGCCAGCAGTCCGTCAGCAGGGGCCGGCTACACCTTC.

This clonotype has a handful of counts. An end of the junction does not agree with germline; a read error may underlie this. This sequence joins TRBV27 and TRBJ1-1; no reliable D call. Germline assignment: CDR1 MNHEY and CDR2 SMNVEV (reference sequence). The length of the CDR3 is 13 residues. This CDR3 is CASSFYPNTEAFF. In nucleotides, the CDR3 is TGTGCCAGCAGTTTCTACCCGAACACTGAAGCATTCTTT.

Remarks on this clonotype: One end of the junction varies from germline; a read error may be responsible. The chain recombines TRBV3-1 with TRBJ2-3; D not resolved. The CDR3 covers 17 residues. The germline V gene has CDR1 LGHDT and CDR2 YNNKEL (reference sequence). The CDR3 region is CTSSQDTVYRSTDTQYF. Here the CDR3 DNA reads TGTACCAGCAGCCAAGATACGGTGTATAGGAGCACAGATACGCAGTATTTT.

The V and J genes are TRBV6-5 and TRBJ1-1; D is undetermined. Trimming left V 2 bases short and J 1 base short, with 8 bases between. The CDR3 totals 14 residues. Germline V gene lookup returns CDR1 MNHEY and CDR2 SVGAGI. The CDR3: CASSYHGENTEAFF. The CDR3 nucleotides read TGTGCCAGCAGTTACCACGGGGAGAACACTGAAGCTTTCTTT.

This clonotype was recorded a few times. The rearrangement links TRBV6-4 to TRBJ2-7, with D possibly being TRBD1 or TRBD2 (5 bases each). Trimming pared 2 bases from V and 5 bases from J, leaving 19 bases between. The length of the CDR3 is 16 residues. Germline CDR1 reads MRHNA; CDR2 reads SNTAGT. This CDR3 reads CASSDTLTEGRHEQYF. Written as DNA, the CDR3 is TGTGCCAGCAGTGACACTTTGACAGAGGGCCGCCACGAGCAGTACTTC.

The chain has TRBV19 and TRBJ1-5, with a weak D call TRBD1 (6 bases). Per the germline V gene, CDR1 is LNHDA and CDR2 is SQIVND (reference sequence). V dropped 3 bases and J dropped 4 bases, with 10 bases sitting between them. The CDR3 loop spans 14 amino acids. The CDR3 DNA is TGTGCCAGTAGTATTGTAACAGGGAATCAGCCCCAGCATTTT. Amino acids: CASSIVTGNQPQHF.

The CDR3 reads CSAMGTRRETQYF. In DNA form, the CDR3 reads TGCAGTGCTATGGGGACTAGACGAGAGACCCAGTACTTC. The V and J genes are TRBV20-1 and TRBJ2-5, with TRBD2 identical over 8 bases. V was clipped by 4 bases and J by 4 bases; unmatched bases: 5. The CDR3 consists of 13 residues. Germline V gene data show CDR1 as DFQATT and CDR2 as SNEGSKA (reference sequence).

This clonotype was seen more than once but under ten times. The J gene is TRBJ1-2, the V gene TRBV28; D unresolved. Germline values: CDR1 MDHEN, CDR2 SYDVKM. There are 10 residues in the CDR3. V was trimmed by 8 bases and J by 9 bases, leaving 10 bases between them. This CDR3 is CASLKTSYTF. CDR3 DNA sequence: TGTGCCAGCCTAAAGACGAGCTACACCTTC.

The chain employs TRBV20-1 and TRBJ2-3; 9 bases line up with TRBD1. Per the germline V gene, CDR1 is DFQATT and CDR2 is SNEGSKA (reference sequence). Trimming took 2 bases from V and 4 from J; bases not matched to a gene: 4. This CDR3 region has 14 residues. CDR3 sequence reads: CSARPTGGADTQYF. CDR3 coding DNA: TGCAGTGCTAGACCGACAGGGGGGGCAGATACGCAGTATTTT.

The V gene is TRBV27, the J gene TRBJ2-6; TRBD2 is a possible D gene (5 bases). V dropped 1 base and J dropped 0 bases, with 13 bases sitting between them. CDR1 MNHEY and CDR2 SMNVEV come from the germline V gene (reference sequence). This CDR3 comprises 18 residues. CDR3 bases: TGTGCCAGCAGTTTATTACGGGATTCCAGCTCTGGGGCCAACGTCCTGACTTTC. Its protein is CASSLLRDSSSGANVLTF.

In this sample, this clonotype turned up a few times. The V call is TRBV7-3, the J call TRBJ2-5; D is perhaps TRBD2 (6 bases). The J call may be faulty, since TRBJ2-7 better matches the DNA end. The CDR3 loop spans 15 amino acids. CDR1 is SGHTA and CDR2 is FQGTGA in the germline V gene. The CDR3 DNA follows: TGTGCCAGCAGCTTGAATCCGGGAGTCAACTACGAGCAGTACTTC. Translated, it gives CASSLNPGVNYEQYF.

The rearrangement joins TRBV20-1 to TRBJ2-4, with unresolved D. The CDR3 contains 13 residues. Germline V gene data show CDR1 as DFQATT and CDR2 as SNEGSKA (reference sequence). Trimming took off 1 base at V and 0 bases at J, with 4 bases between the two ends. The chain's CDR3 is CSARGVAKNIQYF. CDR3 bases: TGCAGTGCTAGAGGAGTAGCCAAAAACATTCAGTACTTC.

The V gene is TRBV29-1, the J gene TRBJ1-1, with D possibly matching TRBD1 (5 bases). The V gene's germline CDR1 is SQVTM and CDR2 ANQGSEA. There are 12 residues in the CDR3. V lost 1 base and J 7 bases, leaving 10 bases between the germline ends. In DNA, the CDR3 is TGCAGCGTTGAAGGTGGGGCAGGTGAAGCTTTCTTT. Translating gives CSVEGGAGEAFF.

Remarks on this clonotype: Germline is not matched at one junction end, which may reflect a read error. This sequence joins TRBV28 and TRBJ2-7; 10 bases are shared with TRBD2. The CDR3 contains 16 residues. Germline values: CDR1 MDHEN, CDR2 SYDVKM. The CDR3 nucleotides are TGCGCCAGCAGTACCACGGTAGCGGGGGGCTCCTACGAGCAGTACTTC. Translating gives CASSTTVAGGSYEQYF.

The rearrangement joins TRBV7-6 to TRBJ2-1; D not certain. The DNA end favors TRBJ2-5, so the J call may be wrong. CDR3 size: 13 residues. Germline assignment: CDR1 SGHVS and CDR2 FNYEAQ. For the CDR3, the DNA is TGTGCCAGCAGCTTAGTGGAGAAAGAGACCCAGTACTTC. Its protein is CASSLVEKETQYF.